This T cell receptor (beta chain) appears in the sequencing data of a study of identical twins. In the case of this clonotype: The antigen remains undetermined.

Unique molecular identifiers were present on the cDNA, which also gained a universal primer site by template switching. Using its own MiXCR run on the 5' RACE reads, TCRdb lists one record per CDR3 protein. The sample contains 400,000 to 600,000 distinct CDR3 sequences, approximately 20% of which appear only once. Study-wide results and caveats: Reduced insertions were recorded for abundant cord blood beta clonotypes, with no such pattern in memory repertoires. Twin-shared out-of-frame alpha sequences showed excess low generation probability.

All of the donors were Caucasians in good health. The CDR3 covers 13 residues. The germline V and J ends were trimmed by 0 bases and 9 bases, with 9 bases remaining between them. These data were likewise used in another study, on yellow fever vaccine responses in identical twins.

V gene TRBV12-3 or TRBV12-4 combines with J gene TRBJ1-3, with unresolved D. The specimen sequenced was CD4+ T cells sorted from blood. This receptor was taken from a woman younger than 30 in good health. CDR3: CASSLAQLGTIYF. In DNA, the CDR3 is TGTGCCAGCAGTTTAGCCCAGTTGGGCACCATATATTTT.